Reported below is one TCR beta chain. These data belong to a study of T cell changes during pregnancy in multiple sclerosis. The germline gives CDR1 ENHRY, CDR2 SYGVKD. V lost 8 bases and J lost 1, with 11 bases in between. There are 13 residues in the CDR3. The table came from immunoSEQ multiplex PCR; TCRdb's copy has only in-frame clones and leaves some out. Of almost 25,000 clones in the sample, more than 70% are singletons; the top ten hold nearly 0.75%. The TCR sequence derives from a female donor in good health, enrolled as a control in a pregnancy study. Sequenced here: CD4+ T cells from peripheral blood mononuclear cells, sampled in the first trimester of pregnancy. This chain connects TRBV10-3 to TRBJ1-1, with D possibly TRBD1 on 6 matching bases. The CDR3 bases are TGTGCCATCCGGGACACTTCGAACACTGAAGCTTTCTTT. Its protein is CAIRDTSNTEAFF.